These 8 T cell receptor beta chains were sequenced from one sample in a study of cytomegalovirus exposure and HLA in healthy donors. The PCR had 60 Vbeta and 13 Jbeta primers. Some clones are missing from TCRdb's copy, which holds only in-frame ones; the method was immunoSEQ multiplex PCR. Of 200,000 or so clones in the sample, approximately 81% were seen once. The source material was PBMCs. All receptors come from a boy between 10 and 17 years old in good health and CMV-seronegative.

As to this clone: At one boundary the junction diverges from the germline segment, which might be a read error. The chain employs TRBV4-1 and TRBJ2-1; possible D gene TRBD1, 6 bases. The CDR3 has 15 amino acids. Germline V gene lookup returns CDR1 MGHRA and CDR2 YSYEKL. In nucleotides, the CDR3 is TGCGCCAGCAGCTCTGGGGGCAGCTCCTACAATGAGCGGTTCTTC. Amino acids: CASSSGGSSYNERFF.

CDR3 bases: TGCGCCAGCAGTGAGTCCCGGTACTACTATGGCTACACCTTC. Protein sequence: CASSESRYYYGYTF. This chain links TRBV10-2 with TRBJ1-2; D not certain. This CDR3 comprises 14 residues. Germline CDR1 and CDR2: WSHSY and SAAADI. Trimming cost V 0 bases and J 3 bases, with 8 bases left between them.

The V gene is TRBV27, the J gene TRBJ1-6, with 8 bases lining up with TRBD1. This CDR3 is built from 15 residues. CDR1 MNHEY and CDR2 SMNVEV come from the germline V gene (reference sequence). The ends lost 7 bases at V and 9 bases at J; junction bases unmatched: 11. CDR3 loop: CASTSRTGSVSPLHF. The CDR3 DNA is TGTGCCAGCACGTCGAGGACAGGGTCGGTTTCACCCCTCCACTTT.

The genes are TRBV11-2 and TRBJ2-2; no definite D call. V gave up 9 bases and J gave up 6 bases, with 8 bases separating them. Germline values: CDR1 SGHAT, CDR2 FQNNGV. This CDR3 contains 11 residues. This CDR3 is CASSPAGELFF. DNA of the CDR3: TGTGCCAGTTCTCCCGCCGGGGAGCTGTTTTTT. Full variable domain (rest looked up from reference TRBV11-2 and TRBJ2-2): EAGVAQSPRYKIIEKRQSVAFWCNPISGHATLYWYQQILGQGPKLLIQFQNNGVVDDSQLPKDRFSAERLKGVDSTLKIQPAKLEDSAVYLCASSPAGELFFGEGSRLTVL.

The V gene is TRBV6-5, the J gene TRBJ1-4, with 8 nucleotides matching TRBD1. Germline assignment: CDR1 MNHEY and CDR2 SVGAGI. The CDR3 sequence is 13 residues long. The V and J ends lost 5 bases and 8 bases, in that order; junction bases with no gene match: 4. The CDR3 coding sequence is TGTGCCAGCAGTGACAGGGGCAGGGAAAAACTGTTTTTT. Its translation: CASSDRGREKLFF.

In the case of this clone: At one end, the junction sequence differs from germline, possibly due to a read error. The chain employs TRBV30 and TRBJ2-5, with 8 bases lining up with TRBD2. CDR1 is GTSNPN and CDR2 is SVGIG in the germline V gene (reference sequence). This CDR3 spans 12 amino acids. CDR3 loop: CAWSRGGSALDF. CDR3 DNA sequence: TGTGCCTGGAGTCGGGGGGGGTCAGCTCTTGACTTC.

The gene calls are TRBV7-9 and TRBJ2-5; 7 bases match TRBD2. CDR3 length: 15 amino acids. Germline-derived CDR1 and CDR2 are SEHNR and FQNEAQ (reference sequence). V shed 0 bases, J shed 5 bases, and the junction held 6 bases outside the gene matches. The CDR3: CASSLASGAWETQYF. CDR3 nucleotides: TGTGCCAGCAGCTTAGCGAGCGGGGCGTGGGAGACCCAGTACTTC.

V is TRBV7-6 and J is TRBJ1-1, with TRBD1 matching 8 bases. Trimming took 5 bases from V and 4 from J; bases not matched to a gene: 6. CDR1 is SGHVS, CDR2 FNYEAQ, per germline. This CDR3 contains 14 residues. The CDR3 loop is CASSTTQGATEAFF. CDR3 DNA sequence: TGTGCCAGCAGCACGACGCAGGGGGCCACTGAAGCTTTCTTT.